The clone carrying this TCR beta chain appeared a few times. Its antigen remains unknown. Germline lookup yields CDR1 MNHNY and CDR2 SVGAGI (reference sequence). V was shortened by 2 bases and J by 3 bases, with 13 bases between the two germline ends. The CDR3 contains 16 residues. In total, each donor contributed a single heparinised blood draw that averaged around 120 mL. This entry belongs to a study of beta chain features in type 1 diabetes. Study results and caveats: Among patients, naive, central memory and Treg TCRB repertoires appeared more similar than among healthy donors. Type 1 diabetes patients showed a moderate but significant shortening of TCRB CDR3s in all four CD4+ subsets. Fewer insertions but more deletions were seen at VDJ junctions in type 1 diabetes patients.

Expressed TCRB transcripts were sequenced because the entire RNA isolate underwent reverse transcription. Around 4 million reads per sample were averaged for naive, central memory and regulatory samples. Here immunoSEQ multiplex PCR was the method, and the copy in TCRdb shows in-frame clones only, minus some. The table has approximately 600,000 clones, roughly 12% seen once. The source material was naive CD4+ T cells from blood. The V gene is TRBV6-6, the J gene TRBJ1-4; D perhaps matches TRBD1 (5 bases). The sequence derives from a man aged 25 to 45 with type 1 diabetes. CDR3 sequence (DNA): TGTGCCAGCAGTTACGGGGGGACCCCTTCTAATGAAAAACTGTTTTTT. It translates to CASSYGGTPSNEKLFF.